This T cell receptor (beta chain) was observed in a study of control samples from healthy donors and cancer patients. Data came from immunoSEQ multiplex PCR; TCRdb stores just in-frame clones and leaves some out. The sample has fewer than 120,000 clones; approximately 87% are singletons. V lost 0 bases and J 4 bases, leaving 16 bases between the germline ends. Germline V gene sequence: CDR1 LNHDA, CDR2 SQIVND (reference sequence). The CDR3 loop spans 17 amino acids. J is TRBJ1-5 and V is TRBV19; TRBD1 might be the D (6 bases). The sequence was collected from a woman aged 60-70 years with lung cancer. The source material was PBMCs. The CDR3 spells CASSIDRGGVGNQPQHF. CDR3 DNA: TGTGCCAGTAGTATAGATAGGGGGGGGGTCGGTAATCAGCCCCAGCATTTT.